This T cell receptor (beta chain) derives from a study of neurological immune-mediated disorders (dated by TCRdb to between 2018 and 2021). General notes on the study: The study compared peripheral blood TCR-beta repertoires of HTLV-I-associated myelopathy (HAM/TSP) patients, multiple sclerosis patients and healthy controls using UMI-based sequencing. The cohort included roughly 71 subjects: approximately 14 with HAM/TSP, some 35 with multiple sclerosis, and some 20 healthy controls. The approximately 100 TCR-beta libraries included longitudinal samples, technical triplicates and paired sorted CD4+ and CD8+ T-cell subsets alongside PBMC samples. Longitudinal HAM/TSP and healthy donors were sampled at 3 time-points each (roughly 3-45 month intervals). Broad study findings and their caveats: No identical CDR3 amino acid sequences were shared among expanded clones across subjects, suggesting private TCR-beta repertoires in all groups. TCR clonal expansion was highest in HAM/TSP patients and lowest in MS patients, with MS patients falling below even healthy controls.

Notes on this clonotype: The antigen it recognizes is unknown. Sequence at one end of the junction differs from germline and may be a read error.

The meaning of the sample's time point label: longitudinal time-point 3. Blood bank volunteers in Maryland, USA served as the healthy controls. For the unsorted PBMC libraries, 2 million PBMCs were stored in RNAlater at -80 degrees C until RNA extraction and were used to generate the libraries. PBMCs were separated from peripheral blood using Ficoll-Hypaque density gradient centrifugation and then cryopreserved in liquid nitrogen. cDNA was synthesized by template-switch 5'RACE using a primer carrying a 10-nucleotide random unique molecular identifier by which each TCR transcript was tagged. Over 170 million TCR-beta sequences, covering 15-18 subjects, were produced in each sequencing run. The RNeasy kit was used for extraction of total RNA. The KAPA Real-time Library Amplification kit was used to amplify TCR-beta VDJ regions with primers targeting the TCR constant region and the 5'RACE anchor. A first PCR added sample indexes and Illumina adaptors, after which a second PCR increased the library yield. After purification with Ampure beads, the TCR product of roughly 650 bp was size-selected on a 2% E-gel SizeSelection system. Before pooling, library quality was checked on a Bioanalyzer, concentration was measured with Qubit, and libraries were quantified with the Kapa Library Quantification kit. An Illumina HiSeq 2500 was used to sequence the libraries paired-end at 2 x 150 bp. To increase sequence diversity, roughly 24-31% phiX was spiked into each library pool. The authors' analysis ran thus. The quality-filtered reads were processed with the UMI-based MiGEC pipeline, whose error correction step removed more than 90% of the raw TCR sequences. VDJ genes were aligned to IMGT germline references, and clonotypes were defined by unique CDR3 amino acid sequence plus V-J genes. Clonal expansion, Shannon diversity, and CDR3 relatedness (CalcPairwiseDistances, ClusterSamples) were evaluated with VDJtools, and phylogenetic trees were built with CLCbio workbench. A clone was classed as expanded if it had 8 or more unique UMIs, a cutoff based on coefficient-of-variation modelling across technical triplicates. TCRdb trimmed public reads at Q25 via fastp, called clones via MiXCR and kept in-frame beta chains. Entries that share a CDR3 protein sequence are merged under the most common genes and DNA. The V and J calls were determined by TCRdb, not by the authors. For this sample the table gives about 45,000 distinct CDR3 sequences, of which approximately 13% were detected only once. The ten largest account for approximately 10% of the sample.

From its cysteine to its phenylalanine, the CDR3 spans 14 amino acids. Just CDR3 DNA is preserved here, 42 bases in frame from base 1. CDR1 and CDR2, per the germline V gene (reference sequence), are DFQATT and SNEGSKA. The rearranged chain carries TRBV20-1 and TRBJ2-1; the D region possibly corresponds to TRBD2 (6 bases align). The source material was PBMCs. This receptor was obtained from a young man in good health. This receptor has the CDR3 CSANEVRDCNEHFF. The nucleotide sequence is given as TGCAGTGCAAATGAGGTCCGGGACTGCAATGAGCACTTCTTC.